This paragraph covers one T cell receptor beta chain sequence. This sample is drawn from a study of blood T cell repertoires in COVID-19. The CDR3 runs to 14 residues. The trim removed 4 bases at V and 6 bases at J, leaving 7 bases unmatched. Germline-derived CDR1 and CDR2 are SGHDN and FVKESK. As handled by the study authors: Amplification of reference gene primers was used by the study to estimate nucleated cell counts. Only in-frame clones appear in the TCRdb table, and some are missing; sequencing was by immunoSEQ multiplex PCR. V, J and clone size derive from that table, while D and trimming were established from the DNA sequence. Of under 50,000 clones listed, 75% to 85% were seen once; the top ten hold approximately 23%.

The rearrangement joins TRBV14 to TRBJ2-7, with 9 bases identical to TRBD1. Input material: peripheral blood. The clonotype was recovered from an older man with acute or convalescent COVID-19. The DNA of the CDR3 is TGTGCCAGCAGCCTGAGCGGGACAGGGAGCGAGCAGTACTTC. Amino acid sequence: CASSLSGTGSEQYF.